This T cell receptor beta chain appears in the sequencing data of a study of cytomegalovirus exposure and HLA in healthy donors. A multiplex PCR was run with 60 Vbeta primers and 13 Jbeta primers. Only in-frame clones appear in the TCRdb table, and some are missing; sequencing was by immunoSEQ multiplex PCR. The table has around 210,000 clones, about four fifths seen once; the top ten hold about 0.37%. The CDR3 has 15 amino acids. The chain carries TRBV12-2 and TRBJ1-2; the table's D call, TRBD1, has no DNA check behind it. TRBV12-2 counts as a pseudogene. The sequence derives from a male donor in good health and CMV-seropositive. Specimen: PBMCs. CDR3 region: CASRLAPRGRYGYTF. Here the CDR3 DNA reads TGTGCAAGTCGCTTAGCGCCAAGGGGAAGGTATGGCTACACCTTC.